This TCR beta chain is drawn from a study of early T cells in non-severe SARS-CoV-2 infection. MiXCR, applied by TCRdb to the 5' RACE reads, yields one record per CDR3 protein. This table holds around 81,000 distinct CDR3 sequences, 13% to 15% found once. This clonotype was counted a few times. The germline V gene encodes CDR1 MNHEY and CDR2 SVGEGT. With 5 bases clipped from V and 0 bases from J, the junction kept 10 bases outside the gene matches. The CDR3 covers 19 residues. The sample was whole blood. The origin of this receptor is an adult who was a healthcare worker with PCR-confirmed SARS-CoV-2 infection or an uninfected control (not recorded which). This sequence joins TRBV6-2 or TRBV6-3 and TRBJ2-6; 10 nucleotides line up with TRBD1. The CDR3 loop reads CASSTIPGQGTSGANVLTF. As DNA, the CDR3 is TGTGCCAGCAGTACAATTCCGGGACAGGGGACCTCTGGGGCCAACGTCCTGACTTTC.